This T cell receptor beta chain was identified in a study of liver allograft versus peripheral blood T cells. Study-level information: Comparing T cell receptor repertoires in transplanted livers with those in recipients' peripheral blood was part of the design. Study-wide points: According to reports, the T cell receptor repertoires inside liver allografts differed from those in peripheral blood.

TCRdb re-analysed the reads in MiXCR, keeping a single row per CDR3 protein. In the table there are about 13,000 distinct CDR3 sequences, approximately 17% of which are singletons. Of note for this clonotype: As yet, its antigen is unknown. Its ends do not fully match the called genes, so a read error is possible.

This clonotype was obtained from a human patient who had a liver transplant. The T cells may partly be graft donor cells.

The CDR3 nucleotides are TGCAGTGCAAGAGGGACACTACGGAATCAGCCCCAGCATTTT. This encodes CSARGTLRNQPQHF. V is TRBV20-1 and J is TRBJ1-5, with D possibly matching TRBD1 (6 bases). Germline V gene lookup returns CDR1 DFQATT and CDR2 SNEGSKA (reference sequence). This CDR3 has 14 amino acids.